This T cell receptor beta chain was profiled in a study of cytomegalovirus exposure and HLA in healthy donors (dated by TCRdb to about 2017). Some background on the complete study: An earlier analysis of 587 of the donors reported approximately 280 Gb of sequence data and 117 million unique TCR beta sequences obtained from some 200 million T cells. In a later analysis, previously published TCR beta repertoires from more than 500 donors were re-analyzed and high-resolution HLA genotyping was added so that TCR occurrence patterns could be studied. Donor age, sex, ethnicity and CMV serostatus were collected together with the repertoire data. The later analysis used no new phenotypic data to find candidate immune exposures, relying instead on TCR beta sequences and their occurrence across donors. Every repertoire in the discovery cohort had been generated on one and the same sequencing platform. About 300 gigabases of sequencing data and approximately 80 million unique TCR sequences were included in an early release covering roughly 700 HLA-typed donors. The study profiled the T cell repertoires of 666 subjects by immunosequencing and related them to cytomegalovirus serostatus. The number of donors typed differed by locus, with about 629-630 for A, B, C, DRB1 and DQB1, 522 for DQA1, over 600 for DPA1, and approximately 470 for DPB1. To decide whether each TCR beta V gene segment behaved as functional or pseudogenic, an earlier analysis of approximately 600 of the donors relied on high-throughput TCR beta sequencing. The aim of the study was to test whether cataloging public T cell receptors could identify signatures of past pathogen exposure. To predict cytomegalovirus infection status, the study combined high-throughput TCR immunosequencing, statistical association of individual TCRs with disease status, and machine learning. Class I and class II HLA loci were covered by the typing at four-digit resolution. Along with the 666-subject first cohort, a separate validation cohort of around 120 different subjects was used. Across around 400 genotyped donors of the cohort, an average of about 250,000 unique TCR beta nucleotide sequences per donor were sequenced, and roughly a sixth of those sequences were non-productive. A later genetic analysis used genome-wide SNP genotypes for about three fifths of the 666 donors, treating that subset as a discovery cohort. Because of strong linkage in the cohort, roughly 5 DR-DQ haplotypes were treated as single units for association and clustering. Of the roughly 420 genotyped donors, 65% to 90% were placed in the genetic ancestry cluster associated with self-reported Caucasian donors.

The germline V gene (reference sequence) specifies SGHAT as CDR1 and FQDESV as CDR2. The CDR3 spans 13 residues, from the cysteine through the phenylalanine. The kept DNA is CDR3 alone, 39 bases in frame from the first base. Compared with germline, V lacks 3 bases and J lacks 11 bases; bases without a gene match: 4. The cohort consisted of 666 healthy bone marrow donors. Cohort members were all nominally healthy when sampled, although unrecorded immune exposures were likely present. The donor was CMV seropositive and belonged to the group of more than 250 seropositive cohort members. A peripheral blood sample was provided by each donor, and peripheral blood mononuclear cells were used for TCR beta sequencing. The Qiagen DNeasy Blood Extraction Kit was used to extract genomic DNA from the blood cell samples. Study-wide conclusions, independent of this receptor: Most TCR sequences were observed very rarely across donors, whereas some public TCRs were present in many individuals. The authors suggested that the approach could potentially be extended to other disease states and immunological phenotypes. A later analysis found that most CMV-associated TCR beta chains appeared HLA-restricted, with HLA associations seemingly driven largely by CMV exposure. A group of highly shared sequence variants was considered likely to be a technical artifact of the sequencing pipeline. In a later analysis, the rate of TCR association differed among HLA loci, with DRB1 alleles having the most associated TCRs and HLA-C alleles having the fewest. Linkage disequilibrium might explain the correlated functional status among segregating V segments, but an unknown experimental factor could not be excluded. In a later genetic analysis, fewer N-insertions in productive TCRs were reported among donors in an Asian-associated ancestry cluster than the approximately 670-donor mean. A further reported finding was that TCR beta sequences accurately predicted the HLA-A and HLA-B alleles for most subjects in the first cohort. Presence/absence analyses assumed roughly uniform sequencing depth across donors, an assumption that may not hold. Broadly in line with IMGT annotations, most TCR beta V segments showed up in productive rearrangements about 87% or about 30% of the time in an earlier analysis of approximately 640 of the donors. Because HLA typing was unavailable for some donors at each locus, only the typed subset was used in association tests. This cohort had only TCR beta chains sequenced, and the lack of alpha or paired-chain data limited which features could be detected. CMV serostatus was the only immune exposure information available for the cohort. The study gave a list of 150 to 200 TCR beta chains associated with cytomegalovirus. Several of the top co-occurrence clusters appeared to be linked to parvovirus B19, influenza, CMV and Epstein-Barr virus, according to a later analysis. Three of the identified cytomegalovirus-associated TCR beta chains were confirmed in vitro to be specific for cytomegalovirus antigens. In a later analysis, around 17,000 TCR beta sequences were associated with specific HLA alleles at a false discovery rate of 0.05. The classifier was reported to diagnose cytomegalovirus status with high specificity and sensitivity in both the original and validation cohorts. V-gene and J-gene trimming of TCR beta chains was associated with a missense DCLRE1C variant in a later genetic analysis, and the association was replicated in an independent cohort. Assigning TCR associations to individual alleles was difficult when HLA alleles, especially DR and DQ, strongly co-occurred. Some IMGT-functional V segments, including TRBV6-2 and TRBV6-3, could not be distinguished by the 87-base-pair reads and were therefore excluded. Because counts were too low, roughly 18 rarely observed V segments, including chromosome 9 orphons, were left out of the earlier analysis of approximately 500 of the donors. In a later analysis, HLA-associated TCR beta chains were found to be more clonally expanded and to have lower generation probabilities than equally common non-associated chains.

Comments on this clone: Its target antigen remains unknown. Base qualities were left out, and no much larger clone turns up one base away.

Library generation was performed with the immunoSEQ multiplex PCR assay. The multiplex PCR relied on a mix of 60 forward primers for TCR Vbeta segments and 13 reverse primers for TCR Jbeta segments. The CDR3 region of rearranged TCR beta genes was amplified from genomic DNA by a multiplex PCR assay. On the Illumina HiSeq System, the amplified TCR beta libraries were sequenced as 87-base-pair reads. Processing in the source paper ran as follows. In a later analysis, 77 million or so unique TCR beta chains were counted across the 500 to 850 repertoires, and around 11 million of these chains were shared by at least two donors. Raw reads were error-corrected and collapsed into unique sequences with a nearest-neighbor algorithm that merged closely related sequences to remove PCR and sequencing errors. Alignment of CDR3 sequences to IMGT reference sequences was used to assign V, D and J gene segments. Each retained sequence needed at least a six-nucleotide match to both a V gene segment and a J gene segment. Rearrangements were classified as productive when the CDR3 lacked stop codons and remained in frame with V and J, and all other rearrangements were classified as non-productive. Following IMGT convention, CDR3 was defined as the stretch from the second conserved V-encoded cysteine up to the conserved J-encoded phenylalanine. Sequences without an unambiguous match to a single V gene segment were excluded from the earlier analysis of almost 600 of the donors. In an earlier analysis of roughly 500 of the donors, V segments were called functional above 56.7% productive rearrangements and were called segregating when the between-donor standard deviation exceeded 5%. A statistical classification framework was built for diagnosing cytomegalovirus status from the catalog of TCR beta chain sequences. In a later analysis, TCR nucleotide sequences were compared against IMGT/GENE-DB human TR gene sequences so that V and J genes could be assigned. A later analysis assigned CDR3 sequences and most-parsimonious VDJ recombination scenarios with the TCRdist pipeline. In a later analysis, each TCR beta chain was defined by its CDR3 amino acid sequence together with its V-gene family, and reads lacking a unique V-gene family were excluded. In a later analysis, fewer than 600 highly shared, low-generation-probability nucleotide sequences were removed to address suspected cross-contamination and a sequencing artifact. A later analysis calculated a clonal expansion index for each public chain from normalized within-repertoire ranks of inferred template counts. In a later analysis, generation probabilities were computed using a VDJ recombination model fitted to out-of-frame rearrangements, and the results were checked against IGoR. In a later analysis, TCR-TCR, TCR-HLA and TCR-CMV co-occurrence was scored with hypergeometric tests, and a repertoire-size bias correction was applied to TCR pairs. False discovery rates were estimated in a later analysis by permuting HLA or CMV assignments 20 times. In a later analysis, co-occurring TCRs were grouped with DBSCAN, and TCRdist sequence similarity was added when clustering was performed within HLA-allele-positive subsets. Repertoires with fewer than 30,000 or more than 120,000 public chains, plus five repertoires with anomalous nucleotide sharing, were excluded from co-occurrence clustering. Held by TCRdb, this immuneACCESS table contains in-frame sequences only and omits some clones. Under half of the omission traces to an unresolved V gene where checked; the cause of the rest is unknown. The DNA was the basis for D and trimming; V, J and clone size are from that table. Within this sample are under 170,000 clones, with around 60% of them counted one time only. 5.5% to 9% of the sample is in the top ten clones.

The chain uses TRBV11-1 and TRBJ2-3; 11 of the junction bases match TRBD2. This clonotype was sampled from a woman aged 60-75 years in good health and CMV-seropositive. Source material: PBMCs. Here is the DNA: TGTGCCAGCAGCTTCACCGGGACTAGCGGGCAGTATTTT. Its protein reads: CASSFTGTSGQYF.